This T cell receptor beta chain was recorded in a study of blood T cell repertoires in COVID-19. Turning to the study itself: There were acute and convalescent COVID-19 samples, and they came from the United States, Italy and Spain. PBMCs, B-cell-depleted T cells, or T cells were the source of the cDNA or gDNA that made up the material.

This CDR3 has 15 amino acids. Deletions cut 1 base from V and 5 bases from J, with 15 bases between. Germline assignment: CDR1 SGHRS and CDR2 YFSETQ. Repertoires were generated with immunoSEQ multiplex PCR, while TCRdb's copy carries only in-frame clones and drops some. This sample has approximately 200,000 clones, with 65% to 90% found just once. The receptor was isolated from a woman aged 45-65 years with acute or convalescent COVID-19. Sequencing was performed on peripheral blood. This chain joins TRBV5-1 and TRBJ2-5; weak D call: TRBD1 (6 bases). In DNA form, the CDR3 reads TGCGCCAGCAGCTTGACAGGGATTGTGGGTGAGACCCAGTACTTC. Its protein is CASSLTGIVGETQYF.